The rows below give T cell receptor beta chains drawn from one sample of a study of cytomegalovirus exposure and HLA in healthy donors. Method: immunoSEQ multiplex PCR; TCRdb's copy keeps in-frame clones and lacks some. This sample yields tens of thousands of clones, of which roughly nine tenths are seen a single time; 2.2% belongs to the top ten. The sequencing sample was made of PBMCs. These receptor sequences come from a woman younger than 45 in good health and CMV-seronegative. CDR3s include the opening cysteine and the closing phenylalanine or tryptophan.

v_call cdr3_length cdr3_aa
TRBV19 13 CASSIWGHTEAFF
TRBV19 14 CASSVQGGYNEQFF
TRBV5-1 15 CASSLVADVSYEQYF
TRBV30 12 CAWSIAGGEQYF
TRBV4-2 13 CASSQEGGTEAFF
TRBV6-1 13 CASSGDMNTEAFF
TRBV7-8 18 CASSLGPGPRGLTYGYTF
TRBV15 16 CATSRAPTGGDEKLFF
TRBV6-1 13 CASSAGGEGGYTF
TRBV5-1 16 CASSVWTSGQNYEQYF
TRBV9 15 CASSYGQGGGYGYTF
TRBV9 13 CASSVEANTEAFF
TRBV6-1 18 CAGSDPDSDPHSNQPQHF
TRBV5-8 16 CASSPSTATGFYGYTF
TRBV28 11 CASRDSYGYTF
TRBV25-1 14 CASSGAQELNEQFF
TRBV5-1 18 CASSLAPGLADSPYEQYF
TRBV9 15 CASSVTGTSGIGQFF
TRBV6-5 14 CASGKVQLWDEQFF
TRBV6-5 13 CASSNSGRDTQYF
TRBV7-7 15 CASSLGSLAGYEQFF
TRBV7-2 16 CASSSPEGRTTDTQYF
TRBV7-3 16 CASSNLAGGGGNEQFF
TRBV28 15 CASPKSGVGNTEAFF
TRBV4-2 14 CASSQDAGGEKLFF
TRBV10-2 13 CASIAGGTYEQYF
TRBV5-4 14 CASSSQGAGYEQYF
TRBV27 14 CASSWTGGNQPQHF
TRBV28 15 CASSPPTALRETQYF
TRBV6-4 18 CASSDSHGGGSGANVLTF
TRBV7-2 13 CASSYNRVRGYTF
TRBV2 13 CAGRSVAYNEQFF
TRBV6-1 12 CASNLQGYGYTF
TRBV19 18 CASSPRPGQEGKNTEAFF
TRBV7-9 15 CASIRGQGAAYEQYF
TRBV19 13 CASSAEAWSEAFF
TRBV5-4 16 CASSLGGASGREEQYF
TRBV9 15 CASSVGVGGVYGYTF
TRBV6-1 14 CASSQGSPPYEQYF
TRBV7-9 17 CASSPQGLAGGADTQYF
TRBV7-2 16 CASSAWELGKNQPQHF
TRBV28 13 CASSRDLNYGYTF
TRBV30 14 CAWNLGLEQETQYF
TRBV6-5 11 CASSFQGFWFF
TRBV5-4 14 CASSFGGSYNEQFF
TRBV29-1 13 CSVESRGGYGYTF
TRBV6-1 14 CASSISGAQETQYF
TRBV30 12 CAWSPAEETQYF
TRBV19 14 CASRGTGFSQPQHF
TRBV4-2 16 CASSPNSAGGANEQYF
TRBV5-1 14 CASGSGVSGNTIYF
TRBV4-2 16 CASSQDGQGVFYGYTF
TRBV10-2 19 CASKRAGTSGQSSYNEQFF
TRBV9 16 CASSVEGSASSYEQYF
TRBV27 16 CASSLRGSRPYNEQFF
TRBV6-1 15 CASSLGVSTNEKLFF
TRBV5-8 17 CASSLVLGGGANTEAFF
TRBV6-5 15 CASTSPGGENTEAFF
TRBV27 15 CASSPGLAGYNEQFF